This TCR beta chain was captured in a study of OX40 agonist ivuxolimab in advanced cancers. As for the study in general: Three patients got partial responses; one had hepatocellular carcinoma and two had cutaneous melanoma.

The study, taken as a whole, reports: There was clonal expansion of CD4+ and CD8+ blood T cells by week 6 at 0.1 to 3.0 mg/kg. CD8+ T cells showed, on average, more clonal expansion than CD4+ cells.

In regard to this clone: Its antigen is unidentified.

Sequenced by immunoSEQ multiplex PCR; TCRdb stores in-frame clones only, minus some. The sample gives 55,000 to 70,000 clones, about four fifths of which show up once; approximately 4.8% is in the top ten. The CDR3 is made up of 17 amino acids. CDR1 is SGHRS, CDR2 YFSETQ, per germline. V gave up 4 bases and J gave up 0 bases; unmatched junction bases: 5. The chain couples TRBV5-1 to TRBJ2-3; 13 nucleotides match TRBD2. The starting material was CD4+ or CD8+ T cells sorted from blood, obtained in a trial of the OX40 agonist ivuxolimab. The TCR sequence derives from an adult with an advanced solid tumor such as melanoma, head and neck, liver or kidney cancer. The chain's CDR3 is CASSRTSGGRSTDTQYF. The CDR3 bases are TGCGCCAGCAGCCGGACTAGCGGGGGCCGTAGCACAGATACGCAGTATTTT.